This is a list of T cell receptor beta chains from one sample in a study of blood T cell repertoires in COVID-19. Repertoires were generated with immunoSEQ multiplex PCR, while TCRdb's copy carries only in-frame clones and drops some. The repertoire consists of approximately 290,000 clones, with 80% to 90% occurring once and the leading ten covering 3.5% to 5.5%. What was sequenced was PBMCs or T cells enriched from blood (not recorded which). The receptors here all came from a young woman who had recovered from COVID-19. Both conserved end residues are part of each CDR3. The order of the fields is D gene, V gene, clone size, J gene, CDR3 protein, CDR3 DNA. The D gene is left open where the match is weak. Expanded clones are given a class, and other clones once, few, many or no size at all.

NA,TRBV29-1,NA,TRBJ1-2,CSVWGGERNYGYTF,TGCAGCGTTTGGGGCGGGGAGAGGAACTATGGCTACACCTTC
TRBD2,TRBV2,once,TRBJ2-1,CASTPTSAGEQFF,TGTGCCAGCACCCCGACTAGCGCAGGTGAGCAGTTCTTC
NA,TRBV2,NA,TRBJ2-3,CASSPGTSSTDTQYF,TGTGCCAGCAGCCCCGGGACTTCCTCCACAGATACGCAGTATTTT
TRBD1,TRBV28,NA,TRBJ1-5,CASSYHRGRDQPQHF,TGTGCCAGCAGTTACCACAGGGGGCGCGATCAGCCCCAGCATTTT
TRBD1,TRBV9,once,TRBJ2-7,CASSVGDRGVEQYF,TGTGCCAGCAGCGTAGGGGACAGGGGGGTCGAGCAGTACTTC
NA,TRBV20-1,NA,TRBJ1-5,CSASISSQDNQPQHF,TGCAGTGCTAGTATCAGCTCACAGGATAATCAGCCCCAGCATTTT
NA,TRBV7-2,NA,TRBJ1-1,CASSLQPGIVEMNTEAFF,TGTGCCAGCAGCCTTCAGCCGGGGATAGTGGAGATGAACACTGAAGCTTTCTTT
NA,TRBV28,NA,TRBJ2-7,CASSHLTRPYEQYF,TGTGCCAGCAGTCACTTGACTCGTCCCTACGAGCAGTACTTC
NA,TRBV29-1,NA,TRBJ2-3,CSAGDWGGADTQYF,TGCAGCGCCGGGGATTGGGGAGGCGCAGATACGCAGTATTTT
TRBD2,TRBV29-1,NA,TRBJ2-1,CSASRGGGSTGLNEQFF,TGCAGCGCCTCGCGGGGGGGCGGGTCGACCGGCCTCAATGAGCAGTTCTTC
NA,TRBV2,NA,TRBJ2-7,CASSTGSYEQYF,TGTGCCAGCAGCACGGGGTCCTACGAGCAGTACTTC
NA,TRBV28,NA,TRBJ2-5,CASSFDIQETQYF,TGTGCCAGCAGTTTTGACATCCAAGAGACCCAGTACTTC
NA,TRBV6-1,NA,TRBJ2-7,CASSELRGYEQYF,TGTGCCAGCAGTGAGCTTCGGGGCTACGAGCAGTACTTC
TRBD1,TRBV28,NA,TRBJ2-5,CASSAGTGPAGETQYF,TGTGCCAGCAGTGCCGGGACAGGCCCGGCAGGGGAGACCCAGTACTTC
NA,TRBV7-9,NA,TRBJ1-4,CASSPLEKLFF,TGTGCCAGCAGCCCCCTAGAGAAACTGTTTTTT
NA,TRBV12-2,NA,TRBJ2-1,CASRSLEGTSGNEQFF,TGTGCAAGTCGCTCTCTAGAGGGGACTAGCGGGAATGAGCAGTTCTTC
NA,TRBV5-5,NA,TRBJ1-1,CASSSLPGGEAFF,TGTGCCAGCAGCTCCCTACCGGGGGGTGAAGCTTTCTTT
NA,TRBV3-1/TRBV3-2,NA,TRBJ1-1,CASSLQGEAEAFF,TGTGCCAGCAGCCTACAGGGAGAGGCTGAAGCTTTCTTT
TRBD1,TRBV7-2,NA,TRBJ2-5,CASSYQTGAQETQYF,TGTGCCAGCAGCTACCAGACAGGGGCTCAAGAGACCCAGTACTTC
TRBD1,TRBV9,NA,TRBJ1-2,CASSVAPWGQGADYGYTF,TGTGCCAGCAGCGTAGCCCCCTGGGGACAGGGGGCGGACTATGGCTACACCTTC
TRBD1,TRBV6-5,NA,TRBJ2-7,CASSYGTGGYEQYF,TGTGCCAGCAGTTATGGGACAGGCGGATACGAGCAGTACTTC
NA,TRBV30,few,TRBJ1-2,CAWTTGNYGYTF,TGTGCCTGGACAACAGGGAACTATGGCTACACCTTC
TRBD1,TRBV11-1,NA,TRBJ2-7,CASSFGQGAGYEQYF,TGTGCCAGCAGCTTTGGACAGGGGGCTGGGTACGAGCAGTACTTC
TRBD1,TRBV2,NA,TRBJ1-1,CASRGQGAGNTEAFF,TGTGCCAGCAGGGGACAGGGGGCTGGGAACACTGAAGCTTTCTTT
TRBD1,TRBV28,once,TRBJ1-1,CASSTNRGGSTEAFF,TGTGCCAGCAGTACTAACAGGGGAGGATCCACTGAAGCTTTCTTT
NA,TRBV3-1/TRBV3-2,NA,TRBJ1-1,CASSQDGGGGAFF,TGTGCCAGCAGCCAAGATGGAGGCGGTGGAGCTTTCTTT
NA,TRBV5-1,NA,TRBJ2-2,CASTPMTGNTGELFF,TGCGCCAGCACACCGATGACGGGGAACACCGGGGAGCTGTTTTTT
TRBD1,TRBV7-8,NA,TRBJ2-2,CASRNRGGNTGELFF,TGTGCCAGCAGGAACAGGGGTGGCAACACCGGGGAGCTGTTTTTT
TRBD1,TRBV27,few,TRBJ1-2,CASSLGTDYGYTF,TGTGCCAGCAGTTTAGGGACAGATTATGGCTACACCTTC
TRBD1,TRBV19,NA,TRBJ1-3,CATSTRDRGLRNTIYF,TGTGCCACCTCCACCCGGGACAGGGGGCTTAGAAACACCATATATTTT
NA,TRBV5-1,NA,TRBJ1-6,CASSLAGHSPLHF,TGCGCCAGCAGCTTGGCAGGGCATTCACCCCTCCACTTT
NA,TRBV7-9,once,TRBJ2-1,CASSPTSFYEQFF,TGTGCCAGCTCTCCGACTAGTTTCTATGAGCAGTTCTTC
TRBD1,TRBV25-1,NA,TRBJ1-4,CASSESGTGHEKLFF,TGTGCCAGCAGTGAAAGTGGGACAGGGCATGAAAAACTGTTTTTT
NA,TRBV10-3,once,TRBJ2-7,CAITKQSSHEQYF,TGTGCCATCACGAAACAAAGTTCCCACGAGCAGTACTTC
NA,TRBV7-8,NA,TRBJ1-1,CASSRVGGLMNTEAFF,TGTGCCAGCAGCCGAGTGGGGGGGCTCATGAACACTGAAGCTTTCTTT
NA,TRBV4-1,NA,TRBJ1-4,CASSQPAGGRGREKLFF,TGCGCCAGCAGCCAACCCGCGGGGGGCAGGGGACGGGAAAAACTGTTTTTT
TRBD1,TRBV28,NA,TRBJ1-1,CASSPWTGNTEAFF,TGTGCCAGCAGTCCCTGGACAGGGAACACTGAAGCTTTCTTT
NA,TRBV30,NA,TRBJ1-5,CAWSGVGRSNQPQHF,TGTGCCTGGAGTGGCGTGGGGAGGAGCAATCAGCCCCAGCATTTT
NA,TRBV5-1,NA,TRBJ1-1,CASSLATGRGAFF,TGCGCCAGCAGCTTGGCCACAGGGAGGGGGGCTTTCTTT
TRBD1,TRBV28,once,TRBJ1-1,CASSPPRDRVIAFF,TGTGCCAGCAGTCCACCCCGGGACAGGGTAATTGCTTTCTTT
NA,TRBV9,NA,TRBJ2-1,CASSVVWGGQGNEQFF,TGTGCCAGCAGCGTAGTGTGGGGGGGCCAAGGGAATGAGCAGTTCTTC
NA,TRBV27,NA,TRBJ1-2,CASSLTGSDGYTF,TGTGCCAGCAGTTTAACAGGGAGCGATGGCTACACCTTC
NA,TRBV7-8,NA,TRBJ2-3,CASSPRLGVADTQYF,TGTGCCAGCAGCCCGCGGTTGGGAGTCGCAGATACGCAGTATTTT
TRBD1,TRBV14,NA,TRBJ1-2,CASSQRQGSGGYTF,TGTGCCAGCAGCCAGCGACAGGGGTCAGGAGGCTACACCTTC
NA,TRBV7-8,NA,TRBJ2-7,CASSAQGIPLSYEQYF,TGTGCCAGCAGCGCCCAGGGGATACCCCTCTCCTACGAGCAGTACTTC
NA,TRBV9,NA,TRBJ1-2,CASSPLGGGLRYYGYTF,TGTGCCAGCAGCCCCCTGGGTGGAGGCTTACGCTACTATGGCTACACCTTC
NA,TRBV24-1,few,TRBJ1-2,CATSAANYGYTF,TGTGCCACCAGTGCGGCTAACTATGGCTACACCTTC
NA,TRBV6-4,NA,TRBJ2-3,CASSGSGSTDTQYF,TGTGCCAGCAGTGGTAGCGGTAGCACAGATACGCAGTATTTT
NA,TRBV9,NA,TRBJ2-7,CASSAGTGTPRWYEQYF,TGTGCCAGCAGCGCTGGTACCGGGACACCGCGATGGTACGAGCAGTACTTC
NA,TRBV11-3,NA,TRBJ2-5,CASSLGGQETQYF,TGTGCCAGCAGCTTAGGAGGGCAAGAGACCCAGTACTTC
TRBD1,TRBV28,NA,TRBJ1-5,CASSQGQGASQPQHF,TGTGCCAGCAGTCAGGGACAGGGTGCTAGTCAGCCCCAGCATTTT
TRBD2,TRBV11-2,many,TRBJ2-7,CASSLAPLAGGPRRDEQYF,TGTGCCAGCAGCTTAGCCCCCCTTGCGGGAGGGCCCAGACGCGACGAGCAGTACTTC
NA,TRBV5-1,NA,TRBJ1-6,CASSLVRRTEYNSPLHF,TGCGCCAGCAGCTTGGTTAGAAGGACAGAGTATAATTCACCCCTCCACTTT
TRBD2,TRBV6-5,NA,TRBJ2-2,CASSLTSGVTGELFF,TGTGCCAGCAGCCTGACTAGCGGGGTAACCGGGGAGCTGTTTTTT
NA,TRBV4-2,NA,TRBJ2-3,CASSQGVTQLDTQYF,TGTGCCAGCAGCCAAGGAGTAACCCAACTGGATACGCAGTATTTT
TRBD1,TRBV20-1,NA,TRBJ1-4,CSVTGGEKLFF,TGCAGTGTTACAGGGGGCGAAAAACTGTTTTTT
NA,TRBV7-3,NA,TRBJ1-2,CASSPQTGPLNYGYTF,TGTGCCAGCAGCCCCCAAACAGGCCCCCTTAACTATGGCTACACCTTC